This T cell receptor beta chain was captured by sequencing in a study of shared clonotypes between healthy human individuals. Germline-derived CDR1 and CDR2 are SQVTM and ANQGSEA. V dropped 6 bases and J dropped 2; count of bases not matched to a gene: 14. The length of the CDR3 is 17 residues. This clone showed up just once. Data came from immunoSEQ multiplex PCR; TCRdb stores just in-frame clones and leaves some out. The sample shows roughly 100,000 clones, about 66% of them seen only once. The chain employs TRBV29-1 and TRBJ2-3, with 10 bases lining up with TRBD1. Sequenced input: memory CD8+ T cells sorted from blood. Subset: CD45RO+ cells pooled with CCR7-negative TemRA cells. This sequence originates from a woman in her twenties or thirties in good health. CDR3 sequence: CSVLTGGEIRATDTQYF. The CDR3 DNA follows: TGCAGCGTCCTGACAGGGGGCGAGATAAGGGCCACAGATACGCAGTATTTT.